This T cell receptor beta chain was obtained from a study of T cells after yellow fever vaccination. V lost 4 bases to trimming and J lost 1 base, with 14 bases between them. CDR3 size: 15 residues. From the 5' RACE reads, TCRdb called clonotypes with MiXCR, one entry per CDR3 protein. The table records 200,000 to 300,000 distinct CDR3 sequences, approximately 13% of them present only once. The rearrangement uses TRBV12-3 or TRBV12-4 and TRBJ2-7; weak D call: TRBD1 (6 bases). This receptor was obtained from a man aged 25-40 years who received the YFV17D yellow fever vaccine. The sample consisted of CD4+ T cells sorted from PBMCs, taken 45 days after the yellow fever booster vaccination. The CDR3: CASSSNRVVSYEQYF. CDR3 DNA sequence: TGTGCCAGCAGTTCCAACAGGGTTGTGTCCTACGAGCAGTACTTC.